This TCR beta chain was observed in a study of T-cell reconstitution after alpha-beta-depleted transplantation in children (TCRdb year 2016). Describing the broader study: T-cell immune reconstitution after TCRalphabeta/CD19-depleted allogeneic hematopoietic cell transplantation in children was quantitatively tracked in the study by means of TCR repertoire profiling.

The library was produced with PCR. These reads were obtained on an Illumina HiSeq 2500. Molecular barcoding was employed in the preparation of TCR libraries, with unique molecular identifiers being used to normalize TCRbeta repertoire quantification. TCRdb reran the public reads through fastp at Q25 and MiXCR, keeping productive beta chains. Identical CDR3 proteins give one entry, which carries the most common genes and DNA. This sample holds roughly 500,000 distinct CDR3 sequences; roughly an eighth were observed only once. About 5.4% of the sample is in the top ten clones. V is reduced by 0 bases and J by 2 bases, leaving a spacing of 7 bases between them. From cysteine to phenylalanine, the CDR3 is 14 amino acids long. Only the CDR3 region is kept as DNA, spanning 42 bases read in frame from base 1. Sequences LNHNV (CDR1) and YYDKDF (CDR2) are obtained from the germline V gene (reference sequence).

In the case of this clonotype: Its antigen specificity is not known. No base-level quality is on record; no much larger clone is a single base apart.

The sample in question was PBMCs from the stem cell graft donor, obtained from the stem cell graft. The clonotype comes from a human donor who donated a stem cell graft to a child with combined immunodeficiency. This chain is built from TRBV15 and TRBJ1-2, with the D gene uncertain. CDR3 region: CATSRDENNYGYTF. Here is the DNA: TGTGCCACCAGCAGAGACGAAAACAACTATGGCTACACCTTC.